One and the same sample provided the 3 T cell receptor beta chains below, sequenced in a study of cytomegalovirus exposure and HLA in healthy donors. 13 Jbeta primers and 60 Vbeta primers were used for the PCR. The repertoire was sequenced with immunoSEQ multiplex PCR; TCRdb's copy has only in-frame clones and lacks some. The sample lists about 79,000 clones; just over 70% were seen once. Material for sequencing was PBMCs. These receptors originate from a man between 60 and 70 years old in good health and CMV-seronegative.

This clone was observed a few times. The CDR3 sequence: CAWETVGGRSSTDTQYF. CDR3 nucleotide sequence: TGTGCCTGGGAGACCGTGGGGGGTCGGTCTAGCACAGATACGCAGTATTTT. The V call is TRBV30, the J call TRBJ2-3; TRBD2 is a possible D gene (6 bases). The germline CDR1 and CDR2 sequences are GTSNPN and SVGIG (reference sequence). V was pared by 5 bases and J by 0 bases, with 21 bases between. The CDR3 contains 17 residues. Full variable domain (outside the CDR3, taken from reference TRBV30 and TRBJ2-3): SQTIHQWPATLVQPVGSPLSLECTVEGTSNPNLYWYRQAAGRGLQLLFYSVGIGQISSEVPQNLSASRPQDRQFILSSKKLLLSDSGFYLCAWETVGGRSSTDTQYFGPGTRLTVL.

The genes are TRBV5-1 and TRBJ1-2; D is possibly TRBD1 (6 bases). CDR3 length equals 14 residues. The V gene's germline CDR1 is SGHRS and CDR2 YFSETQ. Trimming removed 0 bases at V and 7 bases at J, with 13 bases between. The CDR3: CASSLEQGWSGYTF. The CDR3 DNA is TGCGCCAGCAGCTTGGAGCAGGGGTGGAGTGGCTACACCTTC.

Only a few counts were recorded for this clone. The chain uses TRBV2 and TRBJ1-4; tentative D call: TRBD1 (5 bases). The germline V gene encodes CDR1 SNHLY and CDR2 FYNNEI. Trimming left V 6 bases short and J 3 bases short, with 11 bases between. There are 14 residues in the CDR3. CDR3 amino acids: CASRPDISNEKLFF. The CDR3 coding sequence is TGTGCCAGCAGGCCGGACATTTCTAATGAAAAACTGTTTTTT.